These 9 T cell receptor beta chains were all obtained from the same sample, sequenced in a study of graft-versus-host responses after intestinal transplantation. Their target antigens are unknown. Profiling relied on immunoSEQ multiplex PCR, and the TCRdb table lists in-frame clones only, not all of them. The sample records about 50,000 clones, approximately 91% being singletons. The sample consisted of unstimulated CD4+ T cells sorted from spleen or lymph node cells, taken before transplant. These TCRs come from a human donor who was the organ donor for an intestinal transplant.

The J gene is TRBJ2-1, the V gene TRBV6-5; D is unclear. V was shortened by 1 base and J by 9 bases, with 7 bases between the two germline ends. Germline lookup yields CDR1 MNHEY and CDR2 SVGAGI. CDR3 length: 12 amino acids. The CDR3, as DNA: TGTGCCAGCAGTTACTTGGTAGGTGAGCAGTTCTTC. Amino acid sequence: CASSYLVGEQFF.

This clone was detected once. V and J are TRBV6-5 and TRBJ2-5; TRBD2 matches 11 bases. Germline CDR1 and CDR2: MNHEY and SVGAGI. The CDR3 loop spans 15 amino acids. V lost 5 bases, J lost 2 bases, and 4 bases stayed unmatched. CDR3 in amino acids: CASSQGLAVQETQYF. CDR3 sequence (DNA): TGTGCCAGCAGTCAGGGACTAGCGGTACAAGAGACCCAGTACTTC.

This chain links TRBV28 with TRBJ1-1; 7 nucleotides match TRBD1. Trimming removed 6 bases from V and 7 bases from J; junction bases left unmatched: 17. Germline lookup yields CDR1 MDHEN and CDR2 SYDVKM. The CDR3 consists of 16 residues. Here the CDR3 DNA reads TGTGCCAGCAGCCCGGGGACAGACCCAAAATGGGGTGAAGCTTTCTTT. It codes for CASSPGTDPKWGEAFF. Full variable domain (remainder filled in from reference TRBV28 and TRBJ1-1): DVKVTQSSRYLVKRTGEKVFLECVQDMDHENMFWYRQDPGLGLRLIYFSYDVKMKEKGDIPEGYSVSREKKERFSLILESASTNQTSMYLCASSPGTDPKWGEAFFGQGTRLTVV.

The chain employs TRBV5-4 and TRBJ1-2; possible D gene TRBD1, 5 bases. The germline V gene has CDR1 SGHNT and CDR2 YYREEE (reference sequence). The V end was cut by 0 bases, the J end by 4 bases, with 7 bases between. The CDR3 spans 13 residues. Here the CDR3 reads CASSLDRFYGYTF. CDR3 DNA: TGTGCCAGCAGCTTGGACAGGTTCTATGGCTACACCTTC.

The gene calls are TRBV7-2 and TRBJ2-2; tentative D call: TRBD2 (6 bases). Germline V gene lookup returns CDR1 SGHTA and CDR2 FQGNSA. Deletions cut 4 bases from V and 2 bases from J, with 11 bases between. This CDR3 has 15 residues. The chain's CDR3 is CASSSTAGNTGELFF. DNA of the CDR3: TGTGCCAGCAGCTCCACCGCGGGAAACACCGGGGAGCTGTTTTTT.

The chain is built from TRBV5-4 and TRBJ2-4; perhaps D is TRBD1 or TRBD2 (5 bases each). Trimming pared 4 bases from V and 0 bases from J, leaving 14 bases between. This CDR3 has 16 amino acids. CDR1 SGHNT and CDR2 YYREEE come from the germline V gene (reference sequence). The DNA of the CDR3 is TGTGCCAGCAGCGAGGGGTTCGGCTTAGCCAAAAACATTCAGTACTTC. This gives the protein CASSEGFGLAKNIQYF. Combining the CDR3 with reference TRBV5-4 and TRBJ2-4 gives the whole variable domain ETGVTQSPTHLIKTRGQQVTLRCSSQSGHNTVSWYQQALGQGPQFIFQYYREEENGRGNFPPRFSGLQFPNYSSELNVNALELDDSALYLCASSEGFGLAKNIQYFGAGTRLSVL.

This chain uses TRBV28 with TRBJ1-1; no firm D call. Germline lookup yields CDR1 MDHEN and CDR2 SYDVKM. The CDR3 is 14 residues long. Trimming cost V 2 bases and J 1 base, with 8 bases left between them. The CDR3 nucleotides are TGTGCCAGCAGTTTAAGGCAGGAGAACACTGAAGCTTTCTTT. This gives the protein CASSLRQENTEAFF.

This clone appeared a few times. The chain couples TRBV4-1 to TRBJ2-7, with TRBD1 matching over 8 bases. The V and J ends lost 4 bases and 4 bases, in that order; junction bases with no gene match: 12. Germline V gene data show CDR1 as MGHRA and CDR2 as YSYEKL. This CDR3 contains 16 residues. This CDR3 is CASSRGRAGGAYEQYF. DNA for the CDR3: TGCGCCAGCAGCCGCGGCCGGGCAGGGGGCGCTTACGAGCAGTACTTC.

V and J are TRBV29-1 and TRBJ2-1; D possibly corresponds to TRBD2 (6 bases). CDR1 is SQVTM and CDR2 is ANQGSEA in the germline V gene. The CDR3 totals 13 residues. V lost 7 bases, J lost 8 bases, and 18 bases lay in between. The CDR3 here is CSGAGPGVDEQFF. CDR3 nucleotides: TGCAGCGGCGCGGGGCCAGGTGTTGATGAGCAGTTCTTC.